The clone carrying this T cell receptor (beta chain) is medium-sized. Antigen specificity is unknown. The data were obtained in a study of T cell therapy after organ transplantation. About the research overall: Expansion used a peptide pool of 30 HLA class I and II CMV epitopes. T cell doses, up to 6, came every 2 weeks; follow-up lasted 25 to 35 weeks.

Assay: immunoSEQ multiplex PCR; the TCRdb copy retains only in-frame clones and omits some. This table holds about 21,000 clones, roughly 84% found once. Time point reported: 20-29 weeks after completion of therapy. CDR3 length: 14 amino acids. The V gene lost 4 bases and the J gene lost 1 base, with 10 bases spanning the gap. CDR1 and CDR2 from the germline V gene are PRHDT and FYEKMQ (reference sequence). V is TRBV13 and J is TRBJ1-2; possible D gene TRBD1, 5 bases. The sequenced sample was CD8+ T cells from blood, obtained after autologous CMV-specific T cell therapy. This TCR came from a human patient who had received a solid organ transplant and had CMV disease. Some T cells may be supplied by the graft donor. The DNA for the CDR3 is TGTGCCAGCAGCTCGGACACTTATAACTATGGCTACACCTTC. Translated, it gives CASSSDTYNYGYTF.